The clone carrying this T cell receptor (beta chain) was detected ten times or more. Amplification of TCR beta CDR3 regions was performed using RNA transcripts as template. The HTBI primer set served for first-round RT-PCR of the TCR CDR3. TCRdb ran MiXCR on the multiplex PCR reads and lists one entry per CDR3 protein. The sample carries roughly 420,000 distinct CDR3 sequences, about 13% recorded once. The sample belongs to a study of T cells in Graves' hyperthyroidism and ophthalmopathy. V lost 2 bases, J lost 6 bases, and 2 bases stayed unmatched. Germline V gene data show CDR1 as SGHRS and CDR2 as YFSETQ. This CDR3 contains 13 residues.

Sequencing was carried out using blood. The chain has TRBV5-1 and TRBJ2-7; 10 bases map to TRBD1. This TCR was recovered from a young woman with Graves' hyperthyroidism. CDR3 sequence (DNA): TGCGCCAGCAGCTTTCGGACAGGGGGCGAGCAGTACTTC. Protein product: CASSFRTGGEQYF.